The TCR beta chain described here comes from a study of blood T cell repertoires in COVID-19 (dated by TCRdb to the early 2020s). For the wider study: Collaborator samples came from the United States, Italy and Spain and covered acute and convalescent phases of COVID-19. The material from the prospective study consisted of cDNA or gDNA derived from T cells, B-cell-depleted T cells, or PBMCs. Deeply sampled blood TCRbeta repertoires from subjects exposed to, actively infected with, or recovered from COVID-19 were included in the dataset. The repertoires were released in a freely available public database intended as a resource for research on the immune response to SARS-CoV-2. The samples were drawn from two sources: the first 160 participants of the ongoing ImmuneRACE study, and 1,000 to 1,500 subjects contributed by 6 global collaborators. A de-identified subject ID, COVID-19 status, age in years and sex were almost always included in the sample metadata. Where available, HLA class I and class II types were obtained from metadata supplied by the sample provider rather than from assay-based typing.

Each collaborating institution followed its own protocols to collect whole blood in K2EDTA tubes. Collaborator samples were shipped for TCRbeta analysis as frozen whole blood, isolated PBMCs, or DNA extracted from either sample type. The germline V gene (reference sequence) gives CDR1 as SGHNT and CDR2 as YYREEE. Including cysteine and phenylalanine, the CDR3 has 13 amino acids. Here the CDR3 DNA is all that survives: 39 bases in frame from base 1. The junction shows trimming of 3 bases on V and 5 bases on J, and the gene matches do not reach 3 bases of it. About this clone: The specificity of this receptor is unknown. No per-base quality is available; no much larger clone lies one base away.

TCRbeta CDR3 regions were amplified from genomic DNA by means of the immunoSEQ Assay, a bias-controlled multiplex PCR. Per the source publication's procedure: The number of nucleated cells in each sample was estimated from the amplification of reference gene primers within the assay. To quantify the absolute abundance of each unique TCRbeta CDR3 rearrangement, sequence reads were collapsed and filtered. For each sample, productive Simpson clonality was calculated by taking the square root of Simpson's diversity index across productive rearrangements. This is the immuneACCESS table as TCRdb keeps it, with only in-frame sequences that have V and J called. A part of the clones is gone; compared with another copy, unresolved V genes explain less than half, and the rest is unexplained. The D gene and trimming were derived from the DNA, and the V and J assignments and clone size from that table. The sample has approximately 130,000 clones on record, 88% of them singletons. The ten largest account for approximately 1.4% of the sample.

Broader findings and caveats from the paper: Clinical and demographic metadata were provided uncurated, with the amount varying by source and participant.

This chain joins TRBV5-4 to TRBJ2-3; 7 of the junction bases match TRBD1. Specimen: peripheral blood. The receptor was isolated from a human donor in a cohort sampled during active COVID-19. The DNA sequence is given as TGTGCCAGCAGCTCGGACAGGCAAGATACGCAGTATTTT. This yields the protein CASSSDRQDTQYF. The CDR3, completed at both ends by the reference TRBV5-4 and TRBJ2-3 genes, gives the full variable domain ETGVTQSPTHLIKTRGQQVTLRCSSQSGHNTVSWYQQALGQGPQFIFQYYREEENGRGNFPPRFSGLQFPNYSSELNVNALELDDSALYLCASSSDRQDTQYFGPGTRLTVL.